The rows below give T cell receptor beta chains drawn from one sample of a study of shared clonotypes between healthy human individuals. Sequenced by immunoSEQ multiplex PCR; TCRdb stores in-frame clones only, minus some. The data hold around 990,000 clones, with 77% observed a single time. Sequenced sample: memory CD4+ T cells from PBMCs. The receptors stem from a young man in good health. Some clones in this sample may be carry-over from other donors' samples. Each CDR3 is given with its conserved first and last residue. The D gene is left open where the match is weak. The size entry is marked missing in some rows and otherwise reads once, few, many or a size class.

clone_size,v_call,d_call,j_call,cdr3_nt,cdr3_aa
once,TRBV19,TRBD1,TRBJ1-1,TGTGCCAGTAGTCCCCGACAGGGGCCTGAAGCTTTCTTT,CASSPRQGPEAFF
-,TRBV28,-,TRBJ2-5,TGTGCCAGCAGTTTACTCGGCGGGAAGGGAGAGACCCAGTACTTC,CASSLLGGKGETQYF
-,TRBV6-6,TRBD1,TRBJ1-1,TGTGCCAGCCAGGGGGACAGGGATACGTTTGAAGCTTTCTTT,CASQGDRDTFEAFF
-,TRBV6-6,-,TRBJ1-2,TGTGCCAGCACAACCTCGAGGGGTGGCGGCGTGGCCGGCTACACCTTC,CASTTSRGGGVAGYTF
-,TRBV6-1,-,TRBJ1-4,TGTGCCAGCAGGGTCCGGGGCCGGGGGGAAAAACTGTTTTTT,CASRVRGRGEKLFF
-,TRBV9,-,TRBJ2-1,TGTGCCAGCAGCGTAGGATCTGTATTGAACAATGAGCAGTTCTTC,CASSVGSVLNNEQFF
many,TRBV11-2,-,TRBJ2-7,TGTGCCAGCAGCCATCCGGGACTTATCTACGAGCAGTACTTC,CASSHPGLIYEQYF
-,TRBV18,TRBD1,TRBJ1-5,TGTGCCAGCTCACCTACAGGGGACCAGCCCCAGCATTTT,CASSPTGDQPQHF
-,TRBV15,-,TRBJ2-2,TGTGCCACCAGCAGACCGGCAGGAACAGGGCGGGTCGGGGAGCTGTTTTTT,CATSRPAGTGRVGELFF
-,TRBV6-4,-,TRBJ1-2,TGTGCCAGCAGTGACGGGCCGCGCGGCTACACCTTC,CASSDGPRGYTF
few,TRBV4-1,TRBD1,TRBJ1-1,TGCGCCAGCAGATCGACAGGGGGGAACACTGAAGCTTTCTTT,CASRSTGGNTEAFF
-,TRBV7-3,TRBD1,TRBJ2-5,TGTGCCAGCAGTTCGGACAGGCAAGAGACCCAGTACTTC,CASSSDRQETQYF
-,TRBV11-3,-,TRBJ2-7,TGTGCCAGCAGCTCCCTACTCTCCTACGAGCAGTACTTC,CASSSLLSYEQYF
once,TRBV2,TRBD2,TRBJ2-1,TGTGCCAGCAGCACCAGGGGGACTAGCGGATACAATGAGCAGTTCTTC,CASSTRGTSGYNEQFF
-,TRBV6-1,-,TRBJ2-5,TGTGCCAGCAGGGAAAGTCTAGCTTTTGGGTCAGAGACCCAGTACTTC,CASRESLAFGSETQYF
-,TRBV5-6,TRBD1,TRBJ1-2,TGTGCCAGCACCTGGGACAGAAAGAACTATGGCTACACCTTC,CASTWDRKNYGYTF
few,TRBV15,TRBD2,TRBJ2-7,TGTGCCACCAGCTGGTTAGCGGGAGGCTCATACGAGCAGTACTTC,CATSWLAGGSYEQYF
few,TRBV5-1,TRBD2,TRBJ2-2,TGCGCCAGCAGGGCCGGGACTAGCGGCGGGGAGCTGTTTTTT,CASRAGTSGGELFF
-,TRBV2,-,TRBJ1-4,TGTGCCAGCAGTGTCTCCGGCAGGAACAATGAAAAACTGTTTTTT,CASSVSGRNNEKLFF
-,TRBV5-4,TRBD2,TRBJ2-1,TGTGCCAGCAGTACAGCGGGAGACTCCTACAATGAGCAGTTCTTC,CASSTAGDSYNEQFF
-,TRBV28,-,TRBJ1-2,TGTGCCAGCAGTATATCCTCGGGGAATTATGGCTACACCTTC,CASSISSGNYGYTF
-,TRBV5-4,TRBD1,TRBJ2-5,TGTGCCAGCAGCTACCCGGGACAGGGGTCGGAGACCCAGTACTTC,CASSYPGQGSETQYF
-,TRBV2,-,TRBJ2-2,TGTGCCAGCAGTGTCGAGGGATCCGGGGAGCTGTTTTTT,CASSVEGSGELFF
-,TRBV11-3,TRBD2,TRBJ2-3,TGTGCCAGCAGCTTAGCGGCTAGCGGGAGAGAAAGCACAGATACGCAGTATTTT,CASSLAASGRESTDTQYF
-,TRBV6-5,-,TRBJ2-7,TGTGCCAGCAGTTACGGCCGGAGGTACGAGCAGTACTTC,CASSYGRRYEQYF
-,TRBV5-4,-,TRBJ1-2,TGTGCCAGCAGCAGGGGGGACGCCTATGGCTACACCTTC,CASSRGDAYGYTF
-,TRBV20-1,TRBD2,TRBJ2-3,TGCAGTGCTGGGCTGGGGGGGTTGGAGTATTTT,CSAGLGGLEYF
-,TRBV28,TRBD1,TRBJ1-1,TGTGCCAGCAGTCCCCAGGGGACAGGGACCACTGAAGCTTTCTTT,CASSPQGTGTTEAFF
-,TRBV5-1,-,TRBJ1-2,TGCGCCAGCAGCTTGGGGACAGCACCGGGATATGGCTACACCTTC,CASSLGTAPGYGYTF
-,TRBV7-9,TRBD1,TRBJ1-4,TGTGCCAGCAGCTGGCCGACAGGGGGCGGTGATGAAAAACTGTTTTTT,CASSWPTGGGDEKLFF